The 18 T cell receptor beta chains below were found in one sample sequenced in a study of blood T cell repertoires in COVID-19. This table comes from immunoSEQ multiplex PCR, and its TCRdb copy is limited to in-frame clones, with some not included. The sample contains 300,000 to 400,000 clones, 70% to 90% of which appear only once. The sample taken for sequencing was peripheral blood. These receptors were taken from a woman in her forties or fifties with active or convalescent COVID-19.

The rearrangement joins TRBV9 to TRBJ2-5, with 16 nucleotides matching TRBD2. The germline CDR1 and CDR2 sequences are SGDLS and YYNGEE. This CDR3 spans 18 amino acids. The trim removed 4 bases at V and 5 bases at J, leaving 11 bases unmatched. Written as DNA, the CDR3 is TGTGCCAGCAGCCCGCCCGGGACTAGCGGGGGGGCGTGGGAGACCCAGTACTTC. This encodes CASSPPGTSGGAWETQYF. The entire variable domain, with the rest obtained from reference TRBV9 and TRBJ2-5, is as follows: DSGVTQTPKHLITATGQRVTLRCSPRSGDLSVYWYQQSLDQGLQFLIQYYNGEERAKGNILERFSAQQFPDLHSELNLSSLELGDSALYFCASSPPGTSGGAWETQYFGPGTRLLVL.

The V call is TRBV27, the J call TRBJ1-3, with D hard to call. Germline V gene data show CDR1 as MNHEY and CDR2 as SMNVEV (reference sequence). The CDR3 extends over 12 amino acids. With 3 bases removed from V and 3 bases from J, the gap between germline ends came to 3 bases. The CDR3 loop reads CASSFNGNTIYF. CDR3 DNA: TGTGCCAGCAGTTTTAATGGAAACACCATATATTTT.

V gene TRBV28 combines with J gene TRBJ1-1, with 7 bases that match TRBD1. Germline trimming cut 2 bases from V and 11 bases from J; bases unmatched to any gene: 14. The germline V gene has CDR1 MDHEN and CDR2 SYDVKM. The CDR3 covers 15 residues. DNA for the CDR3: TGTGCCAGCAGTTTAGCGGCAGGGGGACCCACGGCGGCTTTCTTT. Translation: CASSLAAGGPTAAFF.

The chain carries TRBV6-2 or TRBV6-3 and TRBJ1-1; maybe TRBD1 (5 bases). The CDR3 is 13 amino acids. CDR1 is MNHEY, CDR2 SVGEGT, per germline. V dropped 5 bases and J dropped 5 bases, with 12 bases sitting between them. The CDR3 DNA reads TGTGCCAGCAGTATATCCAGGGAAACTGAAGCTTTCTTT. It codes for CASSISRETEAFF.

This clone was found a few times. The chain is built from TRBV4-3 and TRBJ1-2; TRBD1 agrees at 7 bases. Germline V gene sequence: CDR1 LGHNA, CDR2 YSLEER. Losses at the gene ends were 0 bases for V and 3 bases for J; bases not matched to a gene: 1. The CDR3 has 14 amino acids. For the CDR3, the DNA is TGCGCCAGCAGCCAAGAAGACAGGGACTATGGCTACACCTTC. It translates to CASSQEDRDYGYTF.

This chain connects TRBV5-6 to TRBJ1-3, with 9 bases identical to TRBD1. CDR1 is SGHDT and CDR2 is YYEEEE in the germline V gene. V gave up 0 bases and J gave up 2 bases; unmatched junction bases: 3. This CDR3 has 16 amino acids. CDR3 DNA: TGTGCCAGCAGCTTGGCGGGGACAGGGACTGGAAACACCATATATTTT. It encodes CASSLAGTGTGNTIYF.

This clone was counted a few times. This chain links TRBV6-5 with TRBJ1-3; TRBD1 agrees at 9 bases. V was clipped by 0 bases and J by 4 bases; unmatched bases: 4. The CDR3 is 16 amino acids. From germline, CDR1 is MNHEY and CDR2 SVGAGI. The chain's CDR3 is CASSYSGQGRGNTIYF. For the CDR3, the DNA is TGTGCCAGCAGTTACTCCGGACAGGGGCGAGGAAACACCATATATTTT.

The V gene is TRBV4-3, the J gene TRBJ2-1, with a possible D match to TRBD2 (6 bases). CDR1 is LGHNA, CDR2 YSLEER, per germline. The CDR3 sequence is 15 residues long. The V and J ends lost 5 bases and 7 bases respectively, with 18 bases between them. The CDR3 spells CASSKSGLAKNEQFF. CDR3 DNA sequence: TGCGCCAGCAGCAAAAGCGGCCTAGCGAAAAATGAGCAGTTCTTC.

V gene TRBV2 combines with J gene TRBJ1-2; possibly TRBD1 for D (6 bases). CDR3 length: 13 residues. The germline V gene encodes CDR1 SNHLY and CDR2 FYNNEI. V lost 6 bases to trimming and J lost 4 bases, with 12 bases between them. CDR3 sequence (DNA): TGTGCCAGCAGCGTAGGACAGCTCTATGGCTACACCTTC. Translating gives CASSVGQLYGYTF.

The chain employs TRBV2 and TRBJ2-5, with a weak D call TRBD1 (5 bases). Germline CDR1 is SNHLY and CDR2 is FYNNEI. V shed 4 bases and J shed 2 bases, with 14 bases lying between them. The CDR3 is 15 residues long. CDR3 loop: CASSGEGVPQETQYF. The CDR3, as DNA: TGTGCCAGCAGTGGGGAAGGGGTACCTCAAGAGACCCAGTACTTC. Filled out from reference TRBV2 and TRBJ2-5, the complete variable domain reads EPEVTQTPSHQVTQMGQEVILRCVPISNHLYFYWYRQILGQKVEFLVSFYNNEISEKSEIFDDQFSVERPDGSNFTLKIRSTKLEDSAMYFCASSGEGVPQETQYFGPGTRLLVL.

J is TRBJ1-1 and V is TRBV19, with 8 bases that match TRBD1. The CDR3 is 13 residues long. Trimming at V came to 8 bases and at J to 2 bases, leaving 4 bases not matched to a gene. Germline assignment: CDR1 LNHDA and CDR2 SQIVND (reference sequence). CDR3 DNA sequence: TGTGCCAGTTCGGGACAGGTCAACACTGAAGCTTTCTTT. This encodes CASSGQVNTEAFF.

This clone is a singleton in its sample. This chain links TRBV18 with TRBJ1-2; tentatively, D is TRBD1 (5 bases). Germline V gene sequence: CDR1 KGHSH, CDR2 LQKENI. The V end was cut by 2 bases, the J end by 8 bases, with 12 bases between. The CDR3 runs to 13 residues. CDR3 residues: CASSPGLQGGYTF. The DNA for the CDR3 is TGTGCCAGCTCACCAGGTTTGCAGGGCGGCTACACCTTC.

The chain links TRBV27 to TRBJ1-3; D not certain. V shed 6 bases and J shed 4 bases, with 10 bases lying between them. Germline CDR1 and CDR2: MNHEY and SMNVEV (reference sequence). CDR3 length: 13 amino acids. CDR3 nucleotide sequence: TGTGCCAGCAGCATCCGGGAGGGAAACACCATATATTTT. Translation gives CASSIREGNTIYF.

This clone was detected once. V gene TRBV7-2 combines with J gene TRBJ2-7, with 8 bases identical to TRBD2. The CDR3 covers 15 residues. Per germline, CDR1 SGHTA and CDR2 FQGNSA. Trimming at V came to 1 base and at J to 4 bases, leaving 6 bases not matched to a gene. The CDR3 nucleotides are TGTGCCAGCAGCTTAGTGCCCAGCGGGGGTTACGAGCAGTACTTC. This translates into CASSLVPSGGYEQYF.

This clone was picked up one time. The genes are TRBV18 and TRBJ1-1; 8 nucleotides align to TRBD1. Germline assignment: CDR1 KGHSH and CDR2 LQKENI. The V and J ends lost 9 bases and 3 bases, in that order; junction bases with no gene match: 9. This CDR3 has 14 amino acids. The CDR3 coding sequence is TGTGCCAGTGTTAAAACAGGGGGTGACACTGAAGCTTTCTTT. Protein: CASVKTGGDTEAFF.

This sequence joins TRBV28 and TRBJ2-7; D is possibly TRBD2 (5 bases). This CDR3 spans 17 amino acids. The V end was cut by 6 bases, the J end by 4 bases, with 25 bases between. The germline gives CDR1 MDHEN, CDR2 SYDVKM. Written as DNA, the CDR3 is TGTGCCAGCAGCCAACCCGAGGCTGCGGGCCGTTTATACGAGCAGTACTTC. Protein product: CASSQPEAAGRLYEQYF.

In this sample, this clone turned up once. CDR3 protein: CASSFYGGREAFF. In DNA, the CDR3 is TGTGCCAGCAGCTTTTACGGGGGTAGGGAAGCTTTCTTT. The chain links TRBV7-8 to TRBJ1-1, with a possible D match to TRBD1 (5 bases). Germline V lookup: CDR1 SGHVS, CDR2 FQNEAQ. This CDR3 has 13 amino acids. V was trimmed by 3 bases and J by 8 bases, leaving 13 bases between them.

The chain employs TRBV3-1 (or the pseudogene TRBV3-2) and TRBJ1-2, with D possibly TRBD1 on 6 matching bases. The germline V gene has CDR1 LGHDT and CDR2 YNNKEL (reference sequence). CDR3 size: 15 residues. The V end was cut by 0 bases, the J end by 6 bases, with 14 bases between. The CDR3 spells CASSQDLGRGHGYTF. Written as DNA, the CDR3 is TGTGCCAGCAGCCAAGATCTGGGCAGGGGCCATGGCTACACCTTC.